Listed here is a single TCR beta chain. The target antigen is unknown. This entry comes from a study of T cells in Graves' hyperthyroidism and ophthalmopathy. Whole-study results and caveats: It was a median about 7.1 months before onset that the model predicted ophthalmopathy.

Uncontrolled infections, other autoimmune diseases, pregnancy or lactation led to exclusion of patients. The CDR3 regions of TCR beta were amplified from RNA transcripts. An initial round of RT-PCR targeting the TCR CDR3 relied on the HTBI primer set. TCRdb itself ran the multiplex PCR reads through MiXCR, one entry per CDR3 protein. This table holds almost 600,000 distinct CDR3 sequences, more than 45% found once. CDR3 length: 14 residues. Germline CDR1 reads SNHLY; CDR2 reads FYNNEI. V trimming: 6 bases; J trimming: 8 bases; junction bases outside the gene matches: 10. Sequencing was performed on peripheral blood or thyroid tissue (not recorded which). V gene TRBV2 combines with J gene TRBJ2-1; 7 nucleotides line up with TRBD2. This clonotype was sampled from a woman between 18 and 29 years old with Graves' hyperthyroidism. CDR3 DNA: TGTGCCAGCAGCAAAGGGGACTACGTCGATGAGCAGTTCTTC. Its protein is CASSKGDYVDEQFF. The whole variable domain, remainder taken from reference TRBV2 and TRBJ2-1, is EPEVTQTPSHQVTQMGQEVILRCVPISNHLYFYWYRQILGQKVEFLVSFYNNEISEKSEIFDDQFSVERPDGSNFTLKIRSTKLEDSAMYFCASSKGDYVDEQFFGPGTRLTVL.